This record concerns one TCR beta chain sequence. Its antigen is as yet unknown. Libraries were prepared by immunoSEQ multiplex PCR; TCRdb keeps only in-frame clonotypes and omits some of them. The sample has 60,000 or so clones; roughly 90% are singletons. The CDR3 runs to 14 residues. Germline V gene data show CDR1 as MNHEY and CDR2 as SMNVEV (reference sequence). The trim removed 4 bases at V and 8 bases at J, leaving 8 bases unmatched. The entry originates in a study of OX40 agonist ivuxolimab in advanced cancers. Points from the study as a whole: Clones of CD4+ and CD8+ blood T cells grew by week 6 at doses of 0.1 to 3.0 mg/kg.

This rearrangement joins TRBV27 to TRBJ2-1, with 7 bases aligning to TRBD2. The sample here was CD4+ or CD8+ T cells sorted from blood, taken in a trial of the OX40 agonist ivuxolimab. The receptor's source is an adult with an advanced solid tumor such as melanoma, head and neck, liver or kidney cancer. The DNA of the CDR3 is TGTGCCAGCAGTTATCTTCCGGGGGGTTATGAGCAGTTCTTC. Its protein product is CASSYLPGGYEQFF.